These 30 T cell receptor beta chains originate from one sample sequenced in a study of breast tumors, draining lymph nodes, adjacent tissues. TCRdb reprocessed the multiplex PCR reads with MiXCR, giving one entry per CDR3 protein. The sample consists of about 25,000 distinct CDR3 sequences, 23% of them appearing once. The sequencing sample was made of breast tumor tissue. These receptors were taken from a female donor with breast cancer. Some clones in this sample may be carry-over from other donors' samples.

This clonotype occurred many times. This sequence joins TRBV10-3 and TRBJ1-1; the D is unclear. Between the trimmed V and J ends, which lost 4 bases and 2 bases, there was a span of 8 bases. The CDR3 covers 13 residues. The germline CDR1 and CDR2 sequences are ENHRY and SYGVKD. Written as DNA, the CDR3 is TGTGCCATCAGTGGGCAGTACAACACTGAAGCTTTCTTT. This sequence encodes CAISGQYNTEAFF.

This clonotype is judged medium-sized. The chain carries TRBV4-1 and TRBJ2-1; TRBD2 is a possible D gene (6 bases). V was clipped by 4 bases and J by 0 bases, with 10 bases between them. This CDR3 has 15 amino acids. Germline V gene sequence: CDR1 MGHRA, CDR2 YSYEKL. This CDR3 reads CASSRTTSSYNEQFF. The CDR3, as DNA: TGCGCCAGCAGCCGCACGACTAGCTCCTACAATGAGCAGTTCTTC.

The CDR3 nucleotides are TGTGCCTCGGGGAGGGGGCGGACAGATACGCAGTATTTT. The encoded protein is CASGRGRTDTQYF. The chain carries TRBV9 and TRBJ2-3; D is perhaps TRBD1 or TRBD2 (7 bases each). Trimming shortened V by 10 bases and J by 3 bases, and 15 bases separated the two germline ends. The CDR3 spans 13 residues. Germline V CDR1 and CDR2: SGDLS, YYNGEE.

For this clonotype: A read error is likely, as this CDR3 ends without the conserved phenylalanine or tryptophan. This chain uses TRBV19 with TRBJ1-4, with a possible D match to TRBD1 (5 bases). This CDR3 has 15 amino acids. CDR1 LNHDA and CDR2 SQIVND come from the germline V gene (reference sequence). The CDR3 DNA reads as TGTGCCAGTAGTAGATCCGGGACGGTAAATGAGAAACTGTTTTCT. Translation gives CASSRSGTVNEKLFS.

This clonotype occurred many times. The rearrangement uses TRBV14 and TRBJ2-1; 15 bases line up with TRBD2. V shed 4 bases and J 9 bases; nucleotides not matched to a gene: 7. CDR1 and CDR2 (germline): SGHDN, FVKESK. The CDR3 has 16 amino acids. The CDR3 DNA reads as TGTGCCAGCAGCCGAGGGACTAGCGGGAGGAGAGGTGAGCAGTTCTTC. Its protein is CASSRGTSGRRGEQFF.

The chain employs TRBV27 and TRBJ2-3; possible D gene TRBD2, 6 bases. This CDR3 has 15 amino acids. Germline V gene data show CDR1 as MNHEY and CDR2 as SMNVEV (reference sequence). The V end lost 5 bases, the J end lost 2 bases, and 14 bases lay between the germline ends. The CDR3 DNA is TGTGCCAGCAGTCAACGGCGGGGATACACAGATACGCAGTATTTT. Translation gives CASSQRRGYTDTQYF.

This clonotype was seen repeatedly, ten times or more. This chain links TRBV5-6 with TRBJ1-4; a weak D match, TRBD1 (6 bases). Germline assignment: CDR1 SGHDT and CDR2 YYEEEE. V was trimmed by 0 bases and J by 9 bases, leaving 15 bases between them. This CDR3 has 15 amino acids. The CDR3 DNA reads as TGTGCCAGCAGCTTGGAATCACAGGGTTGGAAAAAACTGTTTTTT. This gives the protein CASSLESQGWKKLFF.

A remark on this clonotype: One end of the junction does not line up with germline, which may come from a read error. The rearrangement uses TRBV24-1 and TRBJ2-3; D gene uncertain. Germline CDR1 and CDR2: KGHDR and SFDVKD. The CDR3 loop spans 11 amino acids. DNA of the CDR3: TGTGCCACCGCATTTCCAGATACGCGGTATTTT. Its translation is CATAFPDTRYF.

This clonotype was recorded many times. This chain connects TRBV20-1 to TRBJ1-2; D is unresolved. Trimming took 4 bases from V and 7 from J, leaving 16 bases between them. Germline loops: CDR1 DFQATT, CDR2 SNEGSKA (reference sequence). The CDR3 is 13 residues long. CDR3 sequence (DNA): TGCAGTGCTAAAGAGGCCGCCCACCTTGGCTACACCTTC. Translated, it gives CSAKEAAHLGYTF.

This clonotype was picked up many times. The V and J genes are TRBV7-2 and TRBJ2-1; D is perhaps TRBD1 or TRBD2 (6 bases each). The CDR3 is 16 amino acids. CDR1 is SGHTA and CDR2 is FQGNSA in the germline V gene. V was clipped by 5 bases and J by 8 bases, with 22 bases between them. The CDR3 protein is CASSTKGGKLEHEQFF. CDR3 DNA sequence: TGTGCCAGCAGCACAAAGGGGGGAAAACTAGAGCATGAGCAGTTCTTC.

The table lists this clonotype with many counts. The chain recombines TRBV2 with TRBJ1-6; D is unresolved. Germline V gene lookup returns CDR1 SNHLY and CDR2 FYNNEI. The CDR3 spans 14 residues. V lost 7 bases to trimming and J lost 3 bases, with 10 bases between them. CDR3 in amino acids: CASITPDYNSPLHF. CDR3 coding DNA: TGTGCCAGCATAACACCAGACTATAATTCACCCCTCCACTTT.

The CDR3 spells CASSPTGGGVFDTGELFF. CDR3 in DNA: TGTGCCAGCAGTCCGACAGGGGGAGGGGTTTTTGACACCGGGGAGCTGTTTTTT. The V and J genes are TRBV12-3 or TRBV12-4 and TRBJ2-2; 9 bases map to TRBD1. V gave up 5 bases and J gave up 3 bases; unmatched junction bases: 13. The length of the CDR3 is 18 residues.

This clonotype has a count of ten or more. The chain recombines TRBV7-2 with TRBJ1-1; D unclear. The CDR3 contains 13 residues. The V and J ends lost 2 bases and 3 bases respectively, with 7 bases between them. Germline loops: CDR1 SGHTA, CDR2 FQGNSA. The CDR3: CASSLTGYTEAFF. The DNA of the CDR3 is TGTGCCAGCAGCTTAACGGGGTACACTGAAGCTTTCTTT.

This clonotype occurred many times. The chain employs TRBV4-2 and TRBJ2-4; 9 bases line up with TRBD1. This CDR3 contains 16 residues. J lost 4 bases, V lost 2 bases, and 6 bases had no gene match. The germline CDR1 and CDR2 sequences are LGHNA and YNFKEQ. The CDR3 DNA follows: TGTGCCAGCAGCCAAATCGCGACAGGGGGAAAAAACATTCAGTACTTC. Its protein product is CASSQIATGGKNIQYF.

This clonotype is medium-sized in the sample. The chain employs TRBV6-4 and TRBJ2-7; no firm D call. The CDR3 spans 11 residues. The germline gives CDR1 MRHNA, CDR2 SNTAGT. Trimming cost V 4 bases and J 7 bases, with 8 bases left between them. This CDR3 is CASSGPREQYF. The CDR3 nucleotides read TGTGCCAGCAGTGGGCCTAGAGAGCAGTACTTC.

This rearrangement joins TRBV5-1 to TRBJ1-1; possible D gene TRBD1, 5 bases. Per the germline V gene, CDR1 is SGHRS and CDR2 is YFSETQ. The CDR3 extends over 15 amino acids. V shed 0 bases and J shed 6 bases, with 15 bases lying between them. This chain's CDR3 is CASSLAGSQGAEAFF. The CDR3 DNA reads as TGCGCCAGCAGCTTGGCCGGAAGCCAAGGGGCTGAAGCTTTCTTT.

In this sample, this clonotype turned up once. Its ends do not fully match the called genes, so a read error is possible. CDR3 nucleotides: TGTGCCATCAGCGTAGGGGGGACTGCGCCCTACGAGCAGTACTTC. This gives the protein CAISVGGTAPYEQYF. This rearrangement joins TRBV9 to TRBJ2-7; the D call may be TRBD1 or TRBD2 (6 bases each). The CDR3 contains 15 residues. Germline CDR1 and CDR2: SGDLS and YYNGEE.

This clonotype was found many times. In DNA, the CDR3 is TGTGCCAGCAGCCTTCAGGGAGACCATTCACCCCTCCACTTT. Its protein is CASSLQGDHSPLHF. The gene calls are TRBV11-2 and TRBJ1-6; tentative D call: TRBD1 (5 bases). The germline gives CDR1 SGHAT, CDR2 FQNNGV. The V end lost 5 bases, the J end lost 8 bases, and 13 bases lay between the germline ends. There are 14 residues in the CDR3.

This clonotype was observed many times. In nucleotides, the CDR3 is TGTGCCAGCAGTCCTTACTATCCCGGCAGCACAGATACGCAGTATTTT. Translation: CASSPYYPGSTDTQYF. The chain employs TRBV28 and TRBJ2-3, with D unresolved. CDR1 and CDR2 (germline): MDHEN, SYDVKM. The CDR3 covers 16 residues. V lost 5 bases and J lost 0, with 15 bases in between.

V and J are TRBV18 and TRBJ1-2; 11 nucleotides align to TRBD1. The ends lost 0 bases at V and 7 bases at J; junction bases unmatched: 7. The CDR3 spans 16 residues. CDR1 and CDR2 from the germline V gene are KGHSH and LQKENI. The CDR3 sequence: CASSPPGQGVLGGYTF. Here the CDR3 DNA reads TGTGCCAGCTCACCACCGGGACAGGGGGTCCTGGGTGGCTACACCTTC.

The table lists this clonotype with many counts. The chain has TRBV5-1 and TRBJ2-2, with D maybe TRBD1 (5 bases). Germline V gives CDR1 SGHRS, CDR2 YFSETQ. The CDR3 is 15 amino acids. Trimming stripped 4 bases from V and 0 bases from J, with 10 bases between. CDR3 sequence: CASSLTEANTGELFF. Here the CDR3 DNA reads TGCGCCAGCAGCCTGACAGAGGCGAACACCGGGGAGCTGTTTTTT.

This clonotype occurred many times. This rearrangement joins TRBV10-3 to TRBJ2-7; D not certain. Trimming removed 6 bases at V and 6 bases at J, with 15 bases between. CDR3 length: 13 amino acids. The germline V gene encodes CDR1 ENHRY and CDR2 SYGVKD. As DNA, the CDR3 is TGTGCCATCAGAGTGAGCCTTGGGGTCGAGCAGTACTTC. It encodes CAIRVSLGVEQYF.

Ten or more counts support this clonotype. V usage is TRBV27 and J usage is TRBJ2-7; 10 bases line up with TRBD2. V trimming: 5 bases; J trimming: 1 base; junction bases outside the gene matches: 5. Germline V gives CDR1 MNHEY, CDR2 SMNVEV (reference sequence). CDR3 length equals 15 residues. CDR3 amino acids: CASSLGLAESYEQYF. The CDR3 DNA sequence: TGTGCCAGCAGTCTTGGACTAGCGGAGTCCTACGAGCAGTACTTC.

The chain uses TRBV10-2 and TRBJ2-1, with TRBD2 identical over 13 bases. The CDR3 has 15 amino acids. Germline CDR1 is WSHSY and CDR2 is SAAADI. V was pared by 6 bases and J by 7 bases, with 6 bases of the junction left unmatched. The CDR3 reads CASSPLAGGGNEQFF. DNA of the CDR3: TGCGCCAGCAGCCCACTAGCGGGAGGGGGAAATGAGCAGTTCTTC.

The CDR3 region is CASQVAGYTDTQYF. In DNA, the CDR3 is TGTGCCAGCCAGGTAGCGGGATACACAGATACGCAGTATTTT. V and J are TRBV28 and TRBJ2-3; 8 bases match TRBD2. Germline V gene lookup returns CDR1 MDHEN and CDR2 SYDVKM. The CDR3 runs 14 residues. V shed 8 bases and J 2 bases; nucleotides not matched to a gene: 6.

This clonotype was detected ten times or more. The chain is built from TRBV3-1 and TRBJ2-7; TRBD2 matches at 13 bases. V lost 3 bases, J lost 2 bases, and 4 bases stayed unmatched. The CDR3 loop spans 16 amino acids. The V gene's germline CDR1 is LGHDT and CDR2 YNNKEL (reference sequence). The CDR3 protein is CASSHRTSGSTYEQYF. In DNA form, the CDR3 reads TGTGCCAGCAGCCACCGGACTAGCGGGAGCACCTACGAGCAGTACTTC.

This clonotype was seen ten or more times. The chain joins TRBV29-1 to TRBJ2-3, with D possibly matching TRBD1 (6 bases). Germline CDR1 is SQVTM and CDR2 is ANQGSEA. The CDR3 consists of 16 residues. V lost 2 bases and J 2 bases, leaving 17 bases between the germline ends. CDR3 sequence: CSVENFPGQHTDTQYF. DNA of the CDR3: TGCAGCGTTGAAAATTTTCCCGGACAGCACACAGATACGCAGTATTTT.

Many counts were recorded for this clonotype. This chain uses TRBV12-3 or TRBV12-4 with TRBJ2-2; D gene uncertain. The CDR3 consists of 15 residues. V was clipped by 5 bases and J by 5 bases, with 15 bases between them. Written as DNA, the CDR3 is TGTGCCAGCAGTCGCACCCCAGGTGGGACCGGGGAGCTGTTTTTT. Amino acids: CASSRTPGGTGELFF.

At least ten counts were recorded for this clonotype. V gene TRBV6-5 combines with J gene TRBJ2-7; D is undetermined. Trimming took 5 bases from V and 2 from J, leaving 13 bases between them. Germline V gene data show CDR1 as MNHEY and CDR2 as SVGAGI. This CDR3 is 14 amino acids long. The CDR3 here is CASSPYSYAYEQYF. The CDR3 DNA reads TGTGCCAGCAGTCCGTATTCGTACGCCTACGAGCAGTACTTC.

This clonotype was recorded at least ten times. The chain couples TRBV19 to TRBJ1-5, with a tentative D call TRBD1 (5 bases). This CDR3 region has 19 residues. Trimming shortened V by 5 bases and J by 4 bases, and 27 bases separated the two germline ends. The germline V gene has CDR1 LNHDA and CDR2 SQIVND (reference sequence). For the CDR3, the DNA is TGTGCCAGTAGTCGCCAGTACCTACCCCGGGACGGAAAAAATCAGCCCCAGCATTTT. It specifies CASSRQYLPRDGKNQPQHF. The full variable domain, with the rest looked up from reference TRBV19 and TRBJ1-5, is DGGITQSPKYLFRKEGQNVTLSCEQNLNHDAMYWYRQDPGQGLRLIYYSQIVNDFQKGDIAEGYSVSREKKESFPLTVTSAQKNPTAFYLCASSRQYLPRDGKNQPQHFGDGTRLSIL.